This TCR beta chain is drawn from a study of PD-1 blockade in mismatch repair-deficient tumors. Mismatch repair deficiency was confirmed in all patients, by PCR or immunohistochemistry. Three pembrolizumab responders had their TCRs sequenced. Regarding this clone: Its antigen is not identified.

Study-level findings and limits: Tumor-resident clones, often absent from pretreatment blood, expanded after pembrolizumab and then contracted.

The ends lost 5 bases at V and 3 bases at J; junction bases unmatched: 4. The germline V gene encodes CDR1 SEHNR and CDR2 FQNEAQ (reference sequence). This CDR3 is built from 13 residues. Measured with immunoSEQ multiplex PCR; TCRdb has only the in-frame clones, and not every one. This table has tens of thousands of clones, about 82% appearing once. V usage is TRBV7-9 and J usage is TRBJ2-7; the match to TRBD1 covers 7 bases. The sequence was collected from an adult with mismatch repair-deficient cancer. This specimen consisted of peripheral blood, obtained 44 weeks after starting pembrolizumab. The CDR3 loop is CASSNRDSYEQYF. The CDR3 DNA is TGTGCCAGCAGCAACCGGGACAGCTACGAGCAGTACTTC.